Following are 32 T cell receptor beta chains from one sample sequenced in a study of CD8+ T cells in alopecia areata. Isolated RNA was reverse transcribed into cDNA used as the sequencing template. Assay used: immunoSEQ multiplex PCR; TCRdb lists only in-frame clones, some missing. The sample yields 110,000 to 150,000 clones, around four fifths seen once. The treatment here: oral pan-JAK inhibitor, 5-10 mg twice daily. Sequenced material: CD8+ T cells sorted from blood, taken at week 4, from a patient treated with tofacitinib. The receptors derive from a human donor with alopecia areata.

This sequence joins TRBV19 and TRBJ2-5; unclear D gene. The CDR3 extends over 13 amino acids. Trimming shortened V by 6 bases and J by 1 base, and 9 bases separated the two germline ends. The germline gives CDR1 LNHDA, CDR2 SQIVND (reference sequence). CDR3 bases: TGTGCCAGTAGGAAGGTGGGCCAAGAGACCCAGTACTTC. Protein sequence: CASRKVGQETQYF.

V gene TRBV7-9 combines with J gene TRBJ2-7, with 12 bases aligning to TRBD1. CDR1 is SEHNR and CDR2 is FQNEAQ in the germline V gene (reference sequence). The CDR3 extends over 16 amino acids. Trimming cost V 5 bases and J 4 bases; bases outside gene matches: 9. The CDR3 here is CASSPIPGQGAYEQYF. CDR3 coding DNA: TGTGCCAGCAGCCCCATTCCGGGACAGGGGGCTTACGAGCAGTACTTC.

With respect to this clone: Compared with germline, one end of the junction differs, possibly owing to a read error. Here the CDR3 reads CASSNLYGPHETQYF. In DNA form, the CDR3 reads TGTGCTAGCAGCAACCTCTACGGGCCCCATGAGACCCAGTACTTC. The V gene is TRBV7-7, the J gene TRBJ2-5; D unresolved. Per the germline V gene, CDR1 is SSHAT and CDR2 is FNYEAQ (reference sequence). This CDR3 contains 15 residues.

The rearrangement links TRBV6-5 to TRBJ2-5, with 11 bases aligning to TRBD2. The CDR3 runs 14 residues. CDR1 and CDR2 from the germline V gene are MNHEY and SVGAGI. J gave up 5 bases and V 6 bases, and 5 bases lay outside the gene matches. In nucleotides, the CDR3 is TGTGCCAGCAGCCTTAGCGGGGGGGTTGAGACCCAGTACTTC. Protein sequence: CASSLSGGVETQYF.

The J gene is TRBJ1-5, the V gene TRBV27; the D gene is possibly TRBD1 (5 bases). CDR1 MNHEY and CDR2 SMNVEV come from the germline V gene (reference sequence). The germline V and J ends were trimmed by 3 bases and 5 bases, with 11 bases remaining between them. The CDR3 length is 14 residues. The CDR3 DNA reads as TGTGCCAGCAGTTTCTCCAGGGATGATCAGCCCCAGCATTTT. Translating gives CASSFSRDDQPQHF.

The chain employs TRBV29-1 and TRBJ2-5, with unresolved D. The V gene lost 3 bases and the J gene lost 2 bases, with 13 bases spanning the gap. The CDR3 runs 14 residues. CDR1 and CDR2 (germline): SQVTM, ANQGSEA. The chain's CDR3 is CSVEDLGAQETQYF. The CDR3 bases are TGCAGCGTTGAGGACCTAGGAGCTCAAGAGACCCAGTACTTC. The variable domain in full, with the rest retrieved from reference TRBV29-1 and TRBJ2-5, is SAVISQKPSRDICQRGTSLTIQCQVDSQVTMMFWYRQQPGQSLTLIATANQGSEATYESGFVIDKFPISRPNLTFSTLTVSNMSPEDSSIYLCSVEDLGAQETQYFGPGTRLLVL.

This chain connects TRBV7-2 to TRBJ2-1; possible D gene TRBD2, 5 bases. The ends were cut back, 2 bases at V and 8 bases at J, with 16 bases in the middle. The CDR3 totals 15 residues. CDR1 is SGHTA, CDR2 FQGNSA, per germline. The CDR3 DNA sequence: TGTGCCAGCAGCTTAAGTGAGCGGCCAGTAGATGAGCAGTTCTTC. It codes for CASSLSERPVDEQFF.

This clone was recorded once. The CDR3 DNA is TGTGCCACCCAGCGGGGGGGTCTGAGGAATGAGCAGTTCTTC. Protein: CATQRGGLRNEQFF. The rearrangement joins TRBV7-9 to TRBJ2-1, with TRBD2 matching 10 bases. The junction had 10 bases not matched to a gene; V was cut back by 10 bases and J by 7 bases. Germline V gene lookup returns CDR1 SEHNR and CDR2 FQNEAQ (reference sequence). The CDR3 contains 14 residues.

Details on this clone: Other DNA sequences in this sample translate to the same CDR3. This chain links TRBV27 with TRBJ2-3; no definite D call. Germline V CDR1 and CDR2: MNHEY, SMNVEV (reference sequence). Trimming cost V 1 base and J 1 base, with 3 bases left between them. This CDR3 comprises 13 residues. As DNA, the CDR3 is TGTGCCAGCAGTTTATTGGGCACAGATACGCAGTATTTT. Translation: CASSLLGTDTQYF.

This sequence joins TRBV7-2 and TRBJ2-7, with D unresolved. Deletions cut 3 bases from V and 3 bases from J, with 3 bases between. Germline V gene lookup returns CDR1 SGHTA and CDR2 FQGNSA. The CDR3 totals 11 residues. The CDR3 sequence is CASSFDYEQYF. CDR3 coding DNA: TGTGCCAGCAGCTTTGACTACGAGCAGTACTTC.

This chain joins TRBV23-1 and TRBJ2-7; a weak D match, TRBD2 (7 bases). TRBV23-1 carries the ORF label, with uncertain function. This CDR3 region has 16 residues. Trimming stripped 1 base from V and 1 base from J, with 14 bases between. This chain's CDR3 is CASSQWWGGQSYEQYF. DNA for the CDR3: TGCGCCAGCAGTCAATGGTGGGGGGGCCAGTCCTACGAGCAGTACTTC.

The chain couples TRBV2 to TRBJ2-7, with 7 positions matching TRBD1. The length of the CDR3 is 14 residues. V was pared by 3 bases and J by 4 bases, with 6 bases of the junction left unmatched. Germline V gene data show CDR1 as SNHLY and CDR2 as FYNNEI. CDR3 protein: CASSDPGQTYEQYF. As DNA, the CDR3 is TGTGCCAGCAGTGACCCGGGACAGACTTACGAGCAGTACTTC.

The V call is TRBV13, the J call TRBJ2-3; D uncertain. V was cut by 10 bases and J by 4 bases, with 21 bases left in between. The CDR3 spans 15 residues. Looked up from germline, CDR1 is PRHDT and CDR2 is FYEKMQ (reference sequence). CDR3 DNA: TGTGCCACAGCACCCGGCGTTATTGGCTCAGATACGCAGTATTTT. Its translation is CATAPGVIGSDTQYF.

This sequence joins TRBV5-1 and TRBJ1-1, with 8 bases lining up with TRBD1. The V gene's germline CDR1 is SGHRS and CDR2 YFSETQ. There are 15 residues in the CDR3. Germline trimming cut 4 bases from V and 5 bases from J; bases unmatched to any gene: 10. The CDR3 coding sequence is TGCGCCAGCAGCCCAAGACAGGGGATGGAGACTGAAGCTTTCTTT. Encoded protein: CASSPRQGMETEAFF.

This clone was counted a few times. The rearrangement uses TRBV4-1 and TRBJ2-7; no firm D call. Germline V gene lookup returns CDR1 MGHRA and CDR2 YSYEKL. The CDR3 has 15 amino acids. With 2 bases removed from V and 4 bases from J, the gap between germline ends came to 15 bases. This CDR3 is CASSQWSDGTYEQYF. The DNA for the CDR3 is TGCGCCAGCAGCCAATGGTCGGATGGAACTTACGAGCAGTACTTC.

This clone has a handful of counts. This chain uses TRBV29-1 with TRBJ2-7; perhaps TRBD2 as D (6 bases). This CDR3 spans 11 amino acids. CDR1 and CDR2 from the germline V gene are SQVTM and ANQGSEA. The V and J ends lost 5 bases and 6 bases respectively, with 11 bases between them. The CDR3 region is CSVREVGEQYF. In DNA form, the CDR3 reads TGCAGCGTTAGGGAGGTCGGCGAGCAGTACTTC.

For the CDR3, the DNA is TGTGCCAGCAGTTCGACTGCGGACGGCCCTGAAGCTTTCTTT. Translating it yields CASSSTADGPEAFF. The chain is built from TRBV27 and TRBJ1-1; no clear D gene. The length of the CDR3 is 14 residues. Germline CDR1 is MNHEY and CDR2 is SMNVEV (reference sequence). Trimming left V 4 bases short and J 6 bases short, with 15 bases between.

The chain carries TRBV7-2 and TRBJ2-3; perhaps TRBD2 as D (5 bases). V lost 5 bases to trimming and J lost 6 bases, with 12 bases between them. The CDR3 is made up of 13 amino acids. From germline, CDR1 is SGHTA and CDR2 FQGNSA. CDR3 DNA sequence: TGTGCCAGCAGCCCGGCTCCGGGGGATACGCAGTATTTT. This translates into CASSPAPGDTQYF.

The chain recombines TRBV6-1 with TRBJ2-2; D uncertain. The CDR3 consists of 11 residues. In germline, CDR1 is MNHNS, CDR2 SASEGT. Between the trimmed V and J ends, which lost 5 bases and 2 bases, there was a span of 0 bases. CDR3 residues: CASSNTGELFF. CDR3 nucleotide sequence: TGTGCCAGCAGTAACACCGGGGAGCTGTTTTTT.

This chain uses TRBV10-3 with TRBJ2-3; D possibly corresponds to TRBD2 (5 bases). The V end lost 11 bases, the J end lost 4 bases, and 22 bases lay between the germline ends. The CDR3 length is 15 residues. Germline lookup yields CDR1 ENHRY and CDR2 SYGVKD. CDR3 residues: CAVAAGSLAPDTQYF. Written as DNA, the CDR3 is TGTGCCGTCGCCGCCGGGTCCCTAGCCCCAGATACGCAGTATTTT.

The chain combines TRBV30 with TRBJ2-3; D may be TRBD1 or TRBD2 (6 bases each). The germline V gene has CDR1 GTSNPN and CDR2 SVGIG (reference sequence). Trimming left V 3 bases short and J 8 bases short, with 9 bases between. This CDR3 spans 11 amino acids. The CDR3 is CAWSEGGTQYF. Here the CDR3 DNA reads TGTGCCTGGAGCGAGGGGGGTACGCAGTATTTT.

This clone appeared a few times. The chain carries TRBV28 and TRBJ2-5; 9 bases fit TRBD1. The DNA end is a closer match to TRBJ2-7, so the J assignment may be wrong. The CDR3 sequence is 13 residues long. Germline CDR1 MDHEN, CDR2 SYDVKM. The CDR3 spells CATTGTGPYEQYF. Here the CDR3 DNA reads TGTGCCACTACCGGGACAGGGCCCTACGAGCAGTACTTC.

V gene TRBV6-5 combines with J gene TRBJ1-3, with 8 bases identical to TRBD1. Germline V gives CDR1 MNHEY, CDR2 SVGAGI. Losses at the gene ends were 8 bases for V and 1 base for J; bases not matched to a gene: 1. CDR3 length: 13 amino acids. This CDR3 reads CASGDRSGNTIYF. CDR3 nucleotides: TGTGCCAGCGGGGACAGGTCTGGAAACACCATATATTTT.

The chain uses TRBV15 and TRBJ2-5; D is unclear. The V and J ends lost 0 bases and 5 bases respectively, with 16 bases between them. This CDR3 has 16 amino acids. Germline V gene lookup returns CDR1 LNHNV and CDR2 YYDKDF (reference sequence). CDR3 amino acids: CATSRDRVLGPETQYF. The CDR3 DNA reads TGTGCCACCAGCAGAGATAGGGTCTTAGGTCCGGAGACCCAGTACTTC. Complete variable domain (other parts from reference TRBV15 and TRBJ2-5): DAMVIQNPRYQVTQFGKPVTLSCSQTLNHNVMYWYQQKSSQAPKLLFHYYDKDFNNEADTPDNFQSRRPNTSFCFLDIRSPGLGDTAMYLCATSRDRVLGPETQYFGPGTRLLVL.

The V gene is TRBV10-2, the J gene TRBJ2-3, with D perhaps TRBD1 (5 bases). The CDR3 runs to 15 residues. Looked up from germline, CDR1 is WSHSY and CDR2 is SAAADI. The V end was cut by 0 bases, the J end by 4 bases, with 11 bases between. CDR3 sequence: CASSESFRAADTQYF. CDR3 bases: TGCGCCAGCAGTGAGTCCTTCAGGGCCGCAGATACGCAGTATTTT.

J is TRBJ2-3 and V is TRBV10-3, with 9 bases fitting TRBD2. The CDR3 contains 15 residues. J gave up 3 bases and V 2 bases, and 3 bases lay outside the gene matches. Germline V gene lookup returns CDR1 ENHRY and CDR2 SYGVKD. The CDR3 DNA reads TGTGCCATCAGTGAGGGTCTAGCGGGGACAGATACGCAGTATTTT. Translation gives CAISEGLAGTDTQYF.

J is TRBJ2-7 and V is TRBV10-3; TRBD2 aligns across 8 bases. V shed 8 bases, J shed 5 bases, and the junction held 11 bases outside the gene matches. In germline, CDR1 is ENHRY, CDR2 SYGVKD. CDR3 length equals 14 residues. The CDR3 reads CAIGYGGELNEQYF. The CDR3 bases are TGTGCCATCGGATACGGGGGGGAGCTGAACGAGCAGTACTTC.

The chain employs TRBV7-2 and TRBJ2-3; possible D gene TRBD1, 5 bases. The V end was cut by 6 bases, the J end by 2 bases, with 9 bases between. Germline V CDR1 and CDR2: SGHTA, FQGNSA. There are 13 residues in the CDR3. The CDR3 DNA follows: TGTGCCAGCAGGACAGTTCCCACAGATACGCAGTATTTT. Translated, it gives CASRTVPTDTQYF.

The rearrangement links TRBV7-9 to TRBJ2-3; TRBD1 matches at 8 bases. This CDR3 is 15 amino acids long. V shed 2 bases, J shed 4 bases, and the junction held 5 bases outside the gene matches. CDR1 is SEHNR, CDR2 FQNEAQ, per germline (reference sequence). For the CDR3, the DNA is TGTGCCAGCAGCTTAACGGGACAGGTACCAGATACGCAGTATTTT. It encodes CASSLTGQVPDTQYF.

A few counts support this clone. This chain connects TRBV28 to TRBJ2-7; D ambiguous. Per germline, CDR1 MDHEN and CDR2 SYDVKM. The V and J ends lost 3 bases and 2 bases respectively, with 5 bases between them. The CDR3 is 12 residues long. CDR3 sequence reads: CASSFLTYEQYF. In DNA form, the CDR3 reads TGTGCCAGCAGTTTCCTGACCTACGAGCAGTACTTC.

The chain couples TRBV7-9 to TRBJ2-5, with TRBD1 identical over 7 bases. The CDR3 is made up of 12 amino acids. The germline V gene has CDR1 SEHNR and CDR2 FQNEAQ (reference sequence). Trimming at V came to 5 bases and at J to 9 bases, leaving 6 bases not matched to a gene. The DNA of the CDR3 is TGTGCCAGCAGCACCCCCCAGGGGGCCCAGTACTTC. Translated: CASSTPQGAQYF.

The V and J genes are TRBV5-6 and TRBJ1-2; tentative D call: TRBD1 (6 bases). The CDR3 extends over 18 amino acids. Between the trimmed V and J ends, which lost 5 bases and 2 bases, there was a span of 25 bases. Germline CDR1 is SGHDT and CDR2 is YYEEEE. The CDR3 region is CASSLYLDRHTMNYGYTF. In nucleotides, the CDR3 is TGTGCCAGCAGTTTATACCTGGACAGACACACAATGAACTATGGCTACACCTTC.